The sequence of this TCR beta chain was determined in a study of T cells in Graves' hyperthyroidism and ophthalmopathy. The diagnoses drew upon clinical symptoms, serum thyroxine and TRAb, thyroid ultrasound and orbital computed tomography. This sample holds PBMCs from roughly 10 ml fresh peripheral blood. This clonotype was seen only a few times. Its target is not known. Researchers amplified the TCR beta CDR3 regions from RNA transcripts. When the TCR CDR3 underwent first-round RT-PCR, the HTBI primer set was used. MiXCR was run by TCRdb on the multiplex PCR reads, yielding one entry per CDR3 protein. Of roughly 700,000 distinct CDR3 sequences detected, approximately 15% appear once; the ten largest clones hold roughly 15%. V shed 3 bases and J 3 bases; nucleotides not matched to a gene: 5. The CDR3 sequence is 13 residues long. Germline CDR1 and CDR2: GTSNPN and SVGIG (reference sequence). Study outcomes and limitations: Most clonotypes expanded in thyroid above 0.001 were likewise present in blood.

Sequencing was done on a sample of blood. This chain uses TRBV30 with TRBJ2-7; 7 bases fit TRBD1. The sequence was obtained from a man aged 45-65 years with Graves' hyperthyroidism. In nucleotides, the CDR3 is TGTGCCTGGAGCCAGGGACAGTACTACGAGCAGTACTTC. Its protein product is CAWSQGQYYEQYF. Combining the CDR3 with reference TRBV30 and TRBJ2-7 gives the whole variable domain SQTIHQWPATLVQPVGSPLSLECTVEGTSNPNLYWYRQAAGRGLQLLFYSVGIGQISSEVPQNLSASRPQDRQFILSSKKLLLSDSGFYLCAWSQGQYYEQYFGPGTRLTVT.